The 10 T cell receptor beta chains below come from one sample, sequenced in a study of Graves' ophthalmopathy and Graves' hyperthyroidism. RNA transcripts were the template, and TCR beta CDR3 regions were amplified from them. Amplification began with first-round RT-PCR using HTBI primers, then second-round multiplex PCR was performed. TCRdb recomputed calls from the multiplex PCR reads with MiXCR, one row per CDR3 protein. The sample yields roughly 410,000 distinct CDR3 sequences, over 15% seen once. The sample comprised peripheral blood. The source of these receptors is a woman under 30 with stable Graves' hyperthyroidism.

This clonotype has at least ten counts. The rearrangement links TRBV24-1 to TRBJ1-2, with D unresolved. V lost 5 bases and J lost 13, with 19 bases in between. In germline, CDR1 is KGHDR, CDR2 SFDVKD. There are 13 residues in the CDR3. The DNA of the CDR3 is TGTGCCACCAGTGTTCCCGGGAGTCCGGAGCTCACCTTC. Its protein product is CATSVPGSPELTF.

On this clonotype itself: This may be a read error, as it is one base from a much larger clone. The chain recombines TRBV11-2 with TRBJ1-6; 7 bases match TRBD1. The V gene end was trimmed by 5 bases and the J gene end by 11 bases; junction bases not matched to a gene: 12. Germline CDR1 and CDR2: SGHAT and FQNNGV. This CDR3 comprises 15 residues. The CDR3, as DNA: TGTGCCAGCAGCGTTTCTGGGTCAGGGGGGACACCCCTCCACTTT. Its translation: CASSVSGSGGTPLHF.

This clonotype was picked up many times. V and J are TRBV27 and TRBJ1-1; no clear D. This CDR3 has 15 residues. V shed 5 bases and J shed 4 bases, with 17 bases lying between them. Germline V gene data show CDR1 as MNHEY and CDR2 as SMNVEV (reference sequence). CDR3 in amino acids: CASSPFLNPGTEAFF. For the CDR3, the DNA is TGTGCCAGCAGTCCCTTCCTCAACCCGGGCACTGAAGCTTTCTTT.

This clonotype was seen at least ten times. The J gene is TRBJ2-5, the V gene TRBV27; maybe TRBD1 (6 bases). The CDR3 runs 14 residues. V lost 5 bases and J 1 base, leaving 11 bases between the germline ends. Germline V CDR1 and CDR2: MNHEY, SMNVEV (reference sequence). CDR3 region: CASSNRELQETQYF. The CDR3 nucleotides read TGTGCCAGCAGTAACAGGGAGCTCCAAGAGACCCAGTACTTC.

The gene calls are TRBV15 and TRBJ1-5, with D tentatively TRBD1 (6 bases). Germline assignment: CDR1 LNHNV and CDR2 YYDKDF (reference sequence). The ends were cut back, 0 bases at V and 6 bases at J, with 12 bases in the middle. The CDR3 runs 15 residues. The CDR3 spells CATSRDSGGLQPQHF. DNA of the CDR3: TGTGCCACCAGCAGAGATTCCGGGGGGCTTCAGCCCCAGCATTTT.

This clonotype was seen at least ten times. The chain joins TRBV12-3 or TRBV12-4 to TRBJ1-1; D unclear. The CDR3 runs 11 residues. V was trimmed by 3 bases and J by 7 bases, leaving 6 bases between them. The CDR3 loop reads CASSFTGEAFF. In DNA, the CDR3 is TGTGCCAGCAGTTTCACGGGTGAAGCTTTCTTT.

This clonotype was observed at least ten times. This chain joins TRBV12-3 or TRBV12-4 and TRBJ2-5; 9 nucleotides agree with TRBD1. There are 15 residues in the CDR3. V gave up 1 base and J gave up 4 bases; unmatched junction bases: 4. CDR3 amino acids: CASSLDGQGLETQYF. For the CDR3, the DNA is TGTGCCAGCAGTTTAGACGGACAGGGGTTAGAGACCCAGTACTTC.

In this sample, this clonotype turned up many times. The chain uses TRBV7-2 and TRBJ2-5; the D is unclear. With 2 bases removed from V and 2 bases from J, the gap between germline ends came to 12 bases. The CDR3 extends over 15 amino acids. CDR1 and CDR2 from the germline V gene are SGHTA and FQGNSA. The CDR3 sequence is CASSLLAALQETQYF. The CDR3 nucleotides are TGTGCCAGCAGCTTATTAGCAGCTCTTCAAGAGACCCAGTACTTC.

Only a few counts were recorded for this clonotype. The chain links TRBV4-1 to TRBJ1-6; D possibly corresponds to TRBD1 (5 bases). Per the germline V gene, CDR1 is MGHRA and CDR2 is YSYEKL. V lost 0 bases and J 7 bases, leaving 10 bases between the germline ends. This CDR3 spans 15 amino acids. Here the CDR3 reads CASSQDRVENSPLHF. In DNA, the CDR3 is TGCGCCAGCAGCCAAGACAGGGTGGAGAATTCACCCCTCCACTTT.

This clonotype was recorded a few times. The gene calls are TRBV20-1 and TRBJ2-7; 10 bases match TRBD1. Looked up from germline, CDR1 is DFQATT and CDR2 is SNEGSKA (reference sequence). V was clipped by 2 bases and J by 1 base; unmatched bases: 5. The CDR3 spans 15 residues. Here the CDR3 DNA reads TGCAGTGCTAGACCCCGGACAGGGGGGTCCTACGAGCAGTACTTC. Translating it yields CSARPRTGGSYEQYF.